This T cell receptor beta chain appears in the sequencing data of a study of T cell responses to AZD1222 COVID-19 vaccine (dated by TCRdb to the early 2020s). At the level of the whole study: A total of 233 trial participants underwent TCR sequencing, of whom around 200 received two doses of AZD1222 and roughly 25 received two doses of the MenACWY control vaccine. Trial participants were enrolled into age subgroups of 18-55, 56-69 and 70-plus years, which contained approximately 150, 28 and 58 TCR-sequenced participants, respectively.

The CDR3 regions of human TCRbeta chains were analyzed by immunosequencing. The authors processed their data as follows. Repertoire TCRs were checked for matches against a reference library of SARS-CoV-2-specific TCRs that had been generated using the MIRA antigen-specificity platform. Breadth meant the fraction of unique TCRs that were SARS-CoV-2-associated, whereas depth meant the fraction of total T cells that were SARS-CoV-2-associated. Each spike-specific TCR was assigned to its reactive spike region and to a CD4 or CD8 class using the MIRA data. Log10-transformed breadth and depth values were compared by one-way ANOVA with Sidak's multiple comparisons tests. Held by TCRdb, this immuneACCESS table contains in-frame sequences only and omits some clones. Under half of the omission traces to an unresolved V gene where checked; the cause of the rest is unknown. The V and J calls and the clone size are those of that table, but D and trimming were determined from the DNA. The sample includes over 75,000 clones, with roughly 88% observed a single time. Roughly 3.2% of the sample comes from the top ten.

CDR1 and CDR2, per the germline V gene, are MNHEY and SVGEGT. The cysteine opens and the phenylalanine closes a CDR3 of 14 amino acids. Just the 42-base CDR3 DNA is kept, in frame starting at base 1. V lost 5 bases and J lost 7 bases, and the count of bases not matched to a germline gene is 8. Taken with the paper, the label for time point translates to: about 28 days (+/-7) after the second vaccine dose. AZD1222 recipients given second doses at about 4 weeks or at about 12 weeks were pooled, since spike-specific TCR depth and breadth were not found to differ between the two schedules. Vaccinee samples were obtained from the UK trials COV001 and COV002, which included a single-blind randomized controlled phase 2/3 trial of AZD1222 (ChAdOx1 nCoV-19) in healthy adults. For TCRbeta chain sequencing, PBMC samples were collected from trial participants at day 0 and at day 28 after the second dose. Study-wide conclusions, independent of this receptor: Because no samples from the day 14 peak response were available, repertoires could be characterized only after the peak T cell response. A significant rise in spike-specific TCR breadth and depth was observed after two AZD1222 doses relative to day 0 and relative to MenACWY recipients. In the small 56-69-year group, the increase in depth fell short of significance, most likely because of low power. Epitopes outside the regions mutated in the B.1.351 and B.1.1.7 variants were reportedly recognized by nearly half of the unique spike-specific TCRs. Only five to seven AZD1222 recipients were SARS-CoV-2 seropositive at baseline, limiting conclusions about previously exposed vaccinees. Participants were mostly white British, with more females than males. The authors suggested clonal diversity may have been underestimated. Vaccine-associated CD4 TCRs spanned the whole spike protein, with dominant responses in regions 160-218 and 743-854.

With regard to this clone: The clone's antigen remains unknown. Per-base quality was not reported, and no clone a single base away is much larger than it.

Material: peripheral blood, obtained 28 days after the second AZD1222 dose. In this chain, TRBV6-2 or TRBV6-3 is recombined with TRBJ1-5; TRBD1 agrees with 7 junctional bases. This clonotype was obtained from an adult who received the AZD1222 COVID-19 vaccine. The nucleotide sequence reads TGTGCCAGCAGTCGACAGGGTTCGGCCCAGCCCCAGCATTTT. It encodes CASSRQGSAQPQHF.